This T cell receptor (beta chain) was sequenced in a study of siplizumab effects on memory and regulatory T cells. Study-level points and caveats: Sequences that were alloreactive and traceable to unstimulated CD4+ memory cells were significantly reduced by siplizumab. Naive T cells seemed more diverse than memory cells and seemed major alloresponse contributors.

A word on this clone: Its antigen remains unknown.

CDR1 SGHTA and CDR2 FQGNSA come from the germline V gene. CDR3 length equals 17 residues. Trimming took 4 bases from V and 0 from J, leaving 16 bases between them. Sequencing was performed with immunoSEQ multiplex PCR; in TCRdb, only in-frame clones are kept and a portion is missing. Of some 110,000 clones in the sample, roughly 91% are singletons; the top ten hold 0.32%. The sample consisted of CD4+ T cells sorted from blood. The chain combines TRBV7-2 with TRBJ1-3; maybe TRBD1 (6 bases). The TCR was taken from a human donor in good health. DNA for the CDR3: TGTGCCAGCAGCTCCCTATCCCGGACAGTCTCTGGAAACACCATATATTTT. It encodes CASSSLSRTVSGNTIYF.